The 3 T cell receptor beta chains in this list originate from one sample, sequenced in a study of T cells in localized non-small cell lung cancer. Clones were sequenced by immunoSEQ multiplex PCR, and TCRdb holds only the in-frame ones, with some missing. The table has roughly 38,000 clones, approximately 86% seen once. This specimen consisted of peripheral blood, obtained before any cancer treatment. These receptors originate from a woman between 18 and 55 years old with stage III lung adenocarcinoma.

V is TRBV2 and J is TRBJ1-4, with TRBD1 identical over 9 bases. This CDR3 region has 15 residues. The germline V gene has CDR1 SNHLY and CDR2 FYNNEI. Germline trimming cut 6 bases from V and 8 bases from J; bases unmatched to any gene: 10. The CDR3 DNA reads TGTGCCAGCAGCGACAGGGGGTCAAGTGGAGAAAAACTGTTTTTT. It encodes CASSDRGSSGEKLFF. The whole variable domain, remainder taken from reference TRBV2 and TRBJ1-4, is EPEVTQTPSHQVTQMGQEVILRCVPISNHLYFYWYRQILGQKVEFLVSFYNNEISEKSEIFDDQFSVERPDGSNFTLKIRSTKLEDSAMYFCASSDRGSSGEKLFFGSGTQLSVL.

V and J are TRBV15 and TRBJ2-3; 10 bases fit TRBD1. Germline CDR1 and CDR2: LNHNV and YYDKDF (reference sequence). This CDR3 contains 15 residues. J gave up 6 bases and V 4 bases, and 7 bases lay outside the gene matches. CDR3 sequence: CATSIRTGGKDTQYF. The CDR3, as DNA: TGTGCCACCAGCATACGGACAGGGGGGAAGGATACGCAGTATTTT. Full variable domain (missing parts from reference TRBV15 and TRBJ2-3): DAMVIQNPRYQVTQFGKPVTLSCSQTLNHNVMYWYQQKSSQAPKLLFHYYDKDFNNEADTPDNFQSRRPNTSFCFLDIRSPGLGDTAMYLCATSIRTGGKDTQYFGPGTRLTVL.

The V and J genes are TRBV2 and TRBJ1-2; 7 positions match TRBD1. The J segment lost 2 bases and the V segment lost 0 bases, leaving 0 bases of the junction unmatched. The CDR3 is 14 residues long. CDR1 and CDR2 (germline): SNHLY, FYNNEI. The CDR3 loop is CASSEATGNYGYTF. CDR3 nucleotides: TGTGCCAGCAGTGAAGCGACAGGGAACTATGGCTACACCTTC. Full variable domain (missing parts from reference TRBV2 and TRBJ1-2): EPEVTQTPSHQVTQMGQEVILRCVPISNHLYFYWYRQILGQKVEFLVSFYNNEISEKSEIFDDQFSVERPDGSNFTLKIRSTKLEDSAMYFCASSEATGNYGYTFGSGTRLTVV.